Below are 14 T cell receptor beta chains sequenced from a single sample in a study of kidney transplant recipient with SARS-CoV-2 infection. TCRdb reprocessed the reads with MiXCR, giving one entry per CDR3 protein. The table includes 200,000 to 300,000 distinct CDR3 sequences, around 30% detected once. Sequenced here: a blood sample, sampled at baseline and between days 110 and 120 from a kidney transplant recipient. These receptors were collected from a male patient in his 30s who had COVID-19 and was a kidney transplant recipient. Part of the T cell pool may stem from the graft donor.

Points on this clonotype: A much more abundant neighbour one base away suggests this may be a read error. CDR3 sequence (DNA): TGTGCCAGCGGTTACAACGGTGGTGACGAGCAGTACTTC. Residues: CASGYNGGDEQYF. V gene TRBV27 combines with J gene TRBJ2-7, with D unclear. The germline CDR1 and CDR2 sequences are MNHEY and SMNVEV (reference sequence). Trimming removed 8 bases at V and 5 bases at J, with 16 bases between. CDR3 length equals 13 residues.

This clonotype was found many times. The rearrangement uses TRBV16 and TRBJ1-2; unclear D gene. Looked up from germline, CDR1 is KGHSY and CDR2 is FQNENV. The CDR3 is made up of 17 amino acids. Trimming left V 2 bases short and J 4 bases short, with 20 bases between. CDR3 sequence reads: CASSQPQVVRKTYGYTF. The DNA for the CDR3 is TGTGCCAGCAGCCAACCGCAGGTCGTTAGAAAGACCTATGGCTACACCTTC.

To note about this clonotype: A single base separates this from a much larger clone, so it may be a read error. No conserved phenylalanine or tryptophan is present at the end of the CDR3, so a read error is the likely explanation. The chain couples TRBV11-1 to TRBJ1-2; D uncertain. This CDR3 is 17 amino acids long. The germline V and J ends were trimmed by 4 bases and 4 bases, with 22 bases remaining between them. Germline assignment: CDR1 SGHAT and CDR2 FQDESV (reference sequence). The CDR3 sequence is CASSWSCKAGKTYGYTL. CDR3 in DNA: TGTGCCAGCAGCTGGTCCTGTAAGGCTGGAAAGACCTATGGCTACACCCTC.

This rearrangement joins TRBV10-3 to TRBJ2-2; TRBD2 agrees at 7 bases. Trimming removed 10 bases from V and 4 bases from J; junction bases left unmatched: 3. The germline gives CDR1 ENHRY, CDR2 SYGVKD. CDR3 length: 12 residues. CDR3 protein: CATPGGTGELFF. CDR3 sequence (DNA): TGTGCCACCCCGGGGGGCACCGGGGAGCTGTTTTTT.

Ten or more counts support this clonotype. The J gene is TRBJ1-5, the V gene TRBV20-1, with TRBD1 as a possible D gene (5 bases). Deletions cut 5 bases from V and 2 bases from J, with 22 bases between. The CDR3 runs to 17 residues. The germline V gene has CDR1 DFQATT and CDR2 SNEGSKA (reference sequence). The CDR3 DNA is TGCAGTGCTGCGATCCCGGGACTGCCTGTACGCAATCAGCCCCAGCATTTT. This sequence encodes CSAAIPGLPVRNQPQHF.

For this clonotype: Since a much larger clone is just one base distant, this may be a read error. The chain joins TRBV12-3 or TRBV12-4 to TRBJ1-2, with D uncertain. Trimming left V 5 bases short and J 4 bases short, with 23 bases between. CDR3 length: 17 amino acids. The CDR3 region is CASSVTYSSRKTYGYTF. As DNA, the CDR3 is TGTGCCAGCAGTGTAACCTACAGCTCCCGAAAGACCTATGGCTACACCTTC.

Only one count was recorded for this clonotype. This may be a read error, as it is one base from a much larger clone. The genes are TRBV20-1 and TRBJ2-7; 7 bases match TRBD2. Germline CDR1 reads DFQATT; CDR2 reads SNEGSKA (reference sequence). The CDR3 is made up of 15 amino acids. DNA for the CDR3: TGCAGTGCGAGGGCCGGGACTACCTCCTCCTACGAGCAGTGCTTC. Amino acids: CSARAGTTSSYEQCF.

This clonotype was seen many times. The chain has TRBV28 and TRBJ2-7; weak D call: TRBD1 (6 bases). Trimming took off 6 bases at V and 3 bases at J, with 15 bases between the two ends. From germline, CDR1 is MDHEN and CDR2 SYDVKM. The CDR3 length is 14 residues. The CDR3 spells CASSRTVGFYEQYF. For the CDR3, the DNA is TGTGCCAGCAGCCGGACAGTGGGGTTCTACGAGCAGTACTTC. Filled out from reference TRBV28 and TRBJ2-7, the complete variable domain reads DVKVTQSSRYLVKRTGEKVFLECVQDMDHENMFWYRQDPGLGLRLIYFSYDVKMKEKGDIPEGYSVSREKKERFSLILESASTNQTSMYLCASSRTVGFYEQYFGPGTRLTVT.

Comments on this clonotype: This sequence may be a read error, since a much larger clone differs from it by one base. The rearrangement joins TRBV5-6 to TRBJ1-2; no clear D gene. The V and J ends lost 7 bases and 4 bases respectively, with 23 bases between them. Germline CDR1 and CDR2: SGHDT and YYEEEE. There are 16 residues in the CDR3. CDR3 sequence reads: CASLINNSRKTYGYTF. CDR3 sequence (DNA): TGTGCCAGCCTGATAAACAATAGTCGAAAGACCTATGGCTACACCTTC.

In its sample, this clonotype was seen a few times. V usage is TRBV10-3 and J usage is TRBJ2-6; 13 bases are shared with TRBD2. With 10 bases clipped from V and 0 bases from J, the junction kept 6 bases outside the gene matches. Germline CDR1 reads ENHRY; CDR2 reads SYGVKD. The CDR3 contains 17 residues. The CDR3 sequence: CATGLAGVSSGANVLTF. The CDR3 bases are TGTGCCACCGGACTAGCGGGGGTAAGCTCTGGGGCCAACGTCCTGACTTTC.

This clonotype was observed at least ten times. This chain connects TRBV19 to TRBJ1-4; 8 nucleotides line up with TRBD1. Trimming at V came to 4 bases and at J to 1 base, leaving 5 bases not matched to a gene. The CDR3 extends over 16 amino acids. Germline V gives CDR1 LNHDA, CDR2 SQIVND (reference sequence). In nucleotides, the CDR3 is TGTGCCAGTAGTACCTGGACAGGGAAAACTAATGAAAAACTGTTTTTT. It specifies CASSTWTGKTNEKLFF.

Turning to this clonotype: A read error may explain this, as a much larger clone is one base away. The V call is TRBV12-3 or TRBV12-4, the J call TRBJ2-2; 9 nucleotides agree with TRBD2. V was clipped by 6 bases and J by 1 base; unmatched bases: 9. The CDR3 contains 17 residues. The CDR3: CASRYRSAGGNTGELFF. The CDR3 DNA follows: TGTGCCAGCAGATATCGATCAGCGGGAGGGAACACCGGGGAGCTGTTTTTT.

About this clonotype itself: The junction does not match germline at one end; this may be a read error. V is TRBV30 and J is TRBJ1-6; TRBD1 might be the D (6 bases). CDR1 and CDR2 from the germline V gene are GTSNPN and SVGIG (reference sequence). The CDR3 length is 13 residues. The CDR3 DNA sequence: TGTGCCTGCCGCAGGGGCTTTAATTCAGCCCTCCACTTT. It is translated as CACRRGFNSALHF.

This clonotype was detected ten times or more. The CDR3, as DNA: TGTGCCAGCTCACCCGGACAGGGGGCCTCGCGTCAGCCCCAGCATTTT. Translated: CASSPGQGASRQPQHF. The V gene is TRBV18, the J gene TRBJ1-5; 11 bases agree with TRBD1. The CDR3 runs 16 residues. Germline values: CDR1 KGHSH, CDR2 LQKENI. Germline trimming cut 3 bases from V and 6 bases from J; bases unmatched to any gene: 7.